This is a list of T cell receptor beta chains from one sample in a study of early T cells in non-severe SARS-CoV-2 infection. TCRdb independently ran MiXCR on the 5' RACE reads; one entry per CDR3 protein. Found here are about 77,000 distinct CDR3 sequences, around 10% of them singletons; the top ten hold 15% to 19%. The sample here was whole blood, taken at baseline. These TCRs come from an adult who was a healthcare worker with PCR-confirmed SARS-CoV-2 infection or an uninfected control (not recorded which). The donor label of this sample is uncertain. Each CDR3 is given with its conserved first and last residue. The order of the fields is D gene, J gene, V gene, clone size, CDR3 DNA, CDR3 protein. The D gene is left open where the match is weak. Rows may omit the clone size; those that give it use once, few, many or a size class.

D: .; J: TRBJ1-5; V: TRBV6-1; size: many; DNA: TGTGCCAGCAAAGACAGTAGCAATCAGCCCCAGCATTTT; CDR3: CASKDSSNQPQHF
D: TRBD1; J: TRBJ2-7; V: TRBV20-1; size: many; DNA: TGCAGTGCTCGAGATGGGGACAGTGACTACGAGCAGTACTTC; CDR3: CSARDGDSDYEQYF
D: TRBD1; J: TRBJ2-3; V: TRBV18; size: few; DNA: TGTGCCAGCTCACCACCGCACAGGGGGACAGATACGCAGTATTTT; CDR3: CASSPPHRGTDTQYF
D: .; J: TRBJ2-6; V: TRBV12-3/TRBV12-4; size: .; DNA: TGTGCCAGCAGTTATGGGGCCAACGTCCTGACTTTC; CDR3: CASSYGANVLTF
D: .; J: TRBJ1-2; V: TRBV27; size: few; DNA: TGTGCCAGCAGTGGGCAGAATAACTATGGCTACACCTTC; CDR3: CASSGQNNYGYTF
D: .; J: TRBJ2-5; V: TRBV4-3; size: .; DNA: TGCGCCAGCAGCCAACAGGCCCCTGATGGGACCTTTGGAGAGACACAGTACTTC; CDR3: CASSQQAPDGTFGETQYF
D: TRBD1; J: TRBJ2-7; V: TRBV12-3/TRBV12-4; size: .; DNA: TGTGCCAGCAGACATTATACAGGGGGCGGCGAGCAGTACTTC; CDR3: CASRHYTGGGEQYF
D: TRBD1; J: TRBJ2-1; V: TRBV5-1; size: few; DNA: TGCGCCAGCAGCTTGGGCCCAGCGGGACAGGGCTCCAATGAGCAGTTCTTC; CDR3: CASSLGPAGQGSNEQFF
D: .; J: TRBJ2-1; V: TRBV6-1; size: .; DNA: TGTGCCAGCAGTGGGGTCGGAGTTACCTACAATGAGCAGTTCTTC; CDR3: CASSGVGVTYNEQFF
D: TRBD2; J: TRBJ2-1; V: TRBV7-3; size: few; DNA: TGTGCCAGCAGCTTCGGAATAGCGGGAGGCCTGAATGAGCAGTTCTTC; CDR3: CASSFGIAGGLNEQFF
D: .; J: TRBJ2-7; V: TRBV20-1; size: many; DNA: TGCAGTGCTAGAATTTGGCGGGGCTCCTACGAGCAGTACTTC; CDR3: CSARIWRGSYEQYF
D: .; J: TRBJ2-4; V: TRBV7-9; size: .; DNA: TGTGCCAGCAGCTCCTCAACATCACAGCTAGCCAAAAACATTCAGTACTTC; CDR3: CASSSSTSQLAKNIQYF
D: .; J: TRBJ2-2; V: TRBV7-6; size: few; DNA: TGTGCCAGCAGCCCCCAGACTAGCGGGGAGCTGTTTTTT; CDR3: CASSPQTSGELFF
D: TRBD2; J: TRBJ2-5; V: TRBV20-1; size: many; DNA: TGCAGTGCTATAGTCCCCCTAGCGGGGGGTGAGACCCAGTACTTC; CDR3: CSAIVPLAGGETQYF
D: .; J: TRBJ1-5; V: TRBV3-1; size: .; DNA: TGTGCCAGCAGCCAGAGAAACATTCAGCCCCAGCATTTT; CDR3: CASSQRNIQPQHF
D: TRBD1; J: TRBJ1-4; V: TRBV6-2/TRBV6-3; size: .; DNA: TGTGCCAGCAATCGACAGGGAATCGAGGAAAAACTGTTTTTT; CDR3: CASNRQGIEEKLFF
D: .; J: TRBJ2-2; V: TRBV5-4; size: .; DNA: TGTGCCAGCAGCTCGTACTACATACGGGACACCGGGGAGCTGTTTTTT; CDR3: CASSSYYIRDTGELFF
D: .; J: TRBJ2-7; V: TRBV29-1; size: few; DNA: TGCAGCGTTGGGACAGTAGTAGAGCAGTACTTC; CDR3: CSVGTVVEQYF
D: .; J: TRBJ2-4; V: TRBV10-2; size: many; DNA: TGCGCCAGCAGTGATGTCGGGGGCATGGCCAAAAACATTCAGTACTTC; CDR3: CASSDVGGMAKNIQYF
D: .; J: TRBJ1-1; V: TRBV27; size: many; DNA: TGTGCCAGCAGTCCCCGACAGAACACTGAAGCTTTCTTT; CDR3: CASSPRQNTEAFF
D: TRBD2; J: TRBJ2-5; V: TRBV6-2/TRBV6-3; size: few; DNA: TGTGCCAGCAGTTACTCGTCGGGGGGTGTGGAGACCCAGTACTTC; CDR3: CASSYSSGGVETQYF
D: .; J: TRBJ2-1; V: TRBV10-3; size: many; DNA: TGTGCCATCAGCTCCTACAATGAGCAGTTCTTC; CDR3: CAISSYNEQFF
D: .; J: TRBJ2-5; V: TRBV10-3; size: many; DNA: TGTGCCATCATCGGGACGGTTCAAGAGACCCAGTACTTC; CDR3: CAIIGTVQETQYF
D: .; J: TRBJ1-1; V: TRBV6-4; size: many; DNA: TGTGCCAGCAGGGACCGCTACACTGAAGCTTTCTTT; CDR3: CASRDRYTEAFF
D: .; J: TRBJ1-6; V: TRBV10-2; size: few; DNA: TGCGCCAGCAGTGTTACAGGGACTCCGAGCTCCTATAATTCACCCCTCCACTTT; CDR3: CASSVTGTPSSYNSPLHF
D: .; J: TRBJ1-1; V: TRBV11-3; size: .; DNA: TGTGCCAGCAGTCGGGAACCCAGGGCTGAAGCTTTCTTT; CDR3: CASSREPRAEAFF
D: TRBD2; J: TRBJ2-3; V: TRBV5-1; size: many; DNA: TGCGCCAGCAGCTTGGCTGGGGTCCCGGGACTACCGATCACAGATACGCAGTATTTT; CDR3: CASSLAGVPGLPITDTQYF
D: .; J: TRBJ2-3; V: TRBV7-9; size: few; DNA: TGTGCCAGCAGCCTCCCGAGCACAGATACGCAGTATTTT; CDR3: CASSLPSTDTQYF
D: .; J: TRBJ2-4; V: TRBV5-1; size: few; DNA: TGCGCCAGCAGCCGTTGGGACTCCGGCCCCAAAAACATTCAGTACTTC; CDR3: CASSRWDSGPKNIQYF
D: .; J: TRBJ1-2; V: TRBV10-1; size: .; DNA: TGCGCCTGCTACTATGGCTACACCTTC; CDR3: CACYYGYTF
D: TRBD2; J: TRBJ2-7; V: TRBV28; size: many; DNA: TGTGCCAGCAGTGCGGGGGGGGTAGGGTACGAGCAGTACTTC; CDR3: CASSAGGVGYEQYF
D: .; J: TRBJ2-1; V: TRBV20-1; size: few; DNA: TGCAGTGCTCCGTCCGGGACTTTTAACAATGAGCAGTTCTTC; CDR3: CSAPSGTFNNEQFF
D: .; J: TRBJ2-2; V: TRBV30; size: many; DNA: TGTGCCTGGGGCGCAGGACAGCGGGGAAAGGAGCTGTTTTTT; CDR3: CAWGAGQRGKELFF
D: .; J: TRBJ1-1; V: TRBV11-2; size: .; DNA: TGTGCCAGCAGCTTATCGGCCGGGCCCTGGGACCCTGAAGCTTTCTTT; CDR3: CASSLSAGPWDPEAFF
D: .; J: TRBJ2-7; V: TRBV7-8; size: .; DNA: TGTGCCAGCAGCCTCCGGACGGCCCCCTACGAGCAGTACTTC; CDR3: CASSLRTAPYEQYF
D: .; J: TRBJ2-5; V: TRBV6-6; size: .; DNA: TGTGCCAGCAGCGAGCCCGAGGGGCGTGAGACCCAGTACTTC; CDR3: CASSEPEGRETQYF
D: .; J: TRBJ2-7; V: TRBV6-5; size: .; DNA: TGTGCCAGCAGTTACTCGTCGGAGAACGAGCAGTACTTC; CDR3: CASSYSSENEQYF
D: TRBD2; J: TRBJ2-7; V: TRBV5-1; size: few; DNA: TGCGCCAGCAGCTTGGTCGGACTAGCGGGATACGAGCAGTACTTC; CDR3: CASSLVGLAGYEQYF
D: TRBD1; J: TRBJ1-6; V: TRBV18; size: few; DNA: TGTGCCAGCTCACCGGGACAGAGCCATAATTCACCCCTCCACTTT; CDR3: CASSPGQSHNSPLHF